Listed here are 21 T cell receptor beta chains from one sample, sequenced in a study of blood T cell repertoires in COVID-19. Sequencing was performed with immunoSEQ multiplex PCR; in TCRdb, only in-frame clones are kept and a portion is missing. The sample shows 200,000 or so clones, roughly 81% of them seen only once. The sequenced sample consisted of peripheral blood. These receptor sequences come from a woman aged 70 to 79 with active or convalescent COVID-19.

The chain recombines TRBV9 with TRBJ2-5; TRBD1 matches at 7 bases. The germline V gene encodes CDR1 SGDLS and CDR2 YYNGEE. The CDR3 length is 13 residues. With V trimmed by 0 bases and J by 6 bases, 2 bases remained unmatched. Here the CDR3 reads CASSVAGGKTQYF. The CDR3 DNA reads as TGTGCCAGCAGCGTAGCAGGGGGAAAGACCCAGTACTTC.

The CDR3 reads CASRGTALGNEQFF. The DNA for the CDR3 is TGTGCCAGCCGCGGGACAGCTTTGGGCAATGAGCAGTTCTTC. The chain has TRBV2 and TRBJ2-1; possible D gene TRBD1, 7 bases. The CDR3 spans 14 residues. The V end lost 8 bases, the J end lost 6 bases, and 17 bases lay between the germline ends. Germline CDR1 is SNHLY and CDR2 is FYNNEI. Looking up the rest from reference TRBV2 and TRBJ2-1 gives the full variable domain: EPEVTQTPSHQVTQMGQEVILRCVPISNHLYFYWYRQILGQKVEFLVSFYNNEISEKSEIFDDQFSVERPDGSNFTLKIRSTKLEDSAMYFCASRGTALGNEQFFGPGTRLTVL.

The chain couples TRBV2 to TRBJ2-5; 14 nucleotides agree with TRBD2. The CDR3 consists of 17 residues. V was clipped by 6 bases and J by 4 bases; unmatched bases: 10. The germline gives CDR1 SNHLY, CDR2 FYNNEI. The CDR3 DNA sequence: TGTGCCAGCAGCGTCGGGACTAGCGGGAGAAGGGTAGAGACCCAGTACTTC. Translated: CASSVGTSGRRVETQYF. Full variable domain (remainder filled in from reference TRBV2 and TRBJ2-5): EPEVTQTPSHQVTQMGQEVILRCVPISNHLYFYWYRQILGQKVEFLVSFYNNEISEKSEIFDDQFSVERPDGSNFTLKIRSTKLEDSAMYFCASSVGTSGRRVETQYFGPGTRLLVL.

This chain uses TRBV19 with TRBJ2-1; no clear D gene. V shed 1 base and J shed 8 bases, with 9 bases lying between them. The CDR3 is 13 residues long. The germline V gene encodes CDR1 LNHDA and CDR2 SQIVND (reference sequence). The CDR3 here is CASSIAGSYEQFF. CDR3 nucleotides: TGTGCCAGTAGTATAGCGGGTAGCTATGAGCAGTTCTTC.

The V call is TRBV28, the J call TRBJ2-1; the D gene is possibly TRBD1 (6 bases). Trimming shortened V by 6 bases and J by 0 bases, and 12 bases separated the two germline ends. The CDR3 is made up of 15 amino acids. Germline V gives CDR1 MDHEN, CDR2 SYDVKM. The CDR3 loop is CASRVQGNSYNEQFF. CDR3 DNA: TGTGCCAGCAGGGTACAGGGAAACTCCTACAATGAGCAGTTCTTC.

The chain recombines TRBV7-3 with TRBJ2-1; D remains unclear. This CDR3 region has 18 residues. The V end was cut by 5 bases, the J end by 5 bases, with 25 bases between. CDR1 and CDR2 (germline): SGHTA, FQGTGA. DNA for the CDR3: TGTGCCAGCAGCGCCACCCTCCCAATTAACGGAGCCAACAATGAGCAGTTCTTC. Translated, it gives CASSATLPINGANNEQFF.

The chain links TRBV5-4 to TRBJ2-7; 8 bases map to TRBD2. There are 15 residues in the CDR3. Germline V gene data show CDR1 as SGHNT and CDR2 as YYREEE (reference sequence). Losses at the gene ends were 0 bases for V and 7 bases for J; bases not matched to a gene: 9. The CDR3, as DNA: TGTGCCAGCAGCTTGGATGCGGGAGGATCGGGGGAGCAGTACTTC. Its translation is CASSLDAGGSGEQYF.

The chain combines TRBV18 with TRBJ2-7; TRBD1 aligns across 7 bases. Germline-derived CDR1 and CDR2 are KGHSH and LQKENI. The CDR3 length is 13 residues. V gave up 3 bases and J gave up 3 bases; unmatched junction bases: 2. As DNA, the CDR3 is TGTGCCAGCTCACCGGGACAGTACTACGAGCAGTACTTC. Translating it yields CASSPGQYYEQYF.

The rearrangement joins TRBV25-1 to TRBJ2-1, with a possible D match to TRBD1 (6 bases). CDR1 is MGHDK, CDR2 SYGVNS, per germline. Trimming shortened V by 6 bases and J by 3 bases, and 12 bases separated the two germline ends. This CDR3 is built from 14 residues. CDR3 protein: CASRQGVGYNEQFF. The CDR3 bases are TGTGCCAGCAGACAGGGTGTCGGCTACAATGAGCAGTTCTTC.

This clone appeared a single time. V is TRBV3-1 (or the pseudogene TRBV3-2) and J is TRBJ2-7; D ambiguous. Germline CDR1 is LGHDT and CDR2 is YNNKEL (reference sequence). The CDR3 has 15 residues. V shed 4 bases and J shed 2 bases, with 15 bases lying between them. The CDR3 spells CASSPFGAYAYEQYF. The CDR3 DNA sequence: TGTGCCAGCAGCCCCTTCGGAGCGTATGCCTACGAGCAGTACTTC.

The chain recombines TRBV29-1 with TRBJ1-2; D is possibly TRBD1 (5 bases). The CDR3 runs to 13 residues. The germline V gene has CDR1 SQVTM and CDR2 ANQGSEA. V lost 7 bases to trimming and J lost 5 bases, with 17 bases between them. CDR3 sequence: CSGGRAGRYGYTF. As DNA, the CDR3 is TGCAGCGGAGGAAGGGCAGGGAGGTATGGCTACACCTTC.

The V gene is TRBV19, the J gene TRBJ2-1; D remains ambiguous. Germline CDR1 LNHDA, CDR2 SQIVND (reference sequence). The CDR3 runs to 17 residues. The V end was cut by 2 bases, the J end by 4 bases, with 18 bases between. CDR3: CASSISARGVRYNEQFF. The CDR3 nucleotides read TGTGCCAGTAGTATATCGGCCCGTGGAGTGCGTTACAATGAGCAGTTCTTC.

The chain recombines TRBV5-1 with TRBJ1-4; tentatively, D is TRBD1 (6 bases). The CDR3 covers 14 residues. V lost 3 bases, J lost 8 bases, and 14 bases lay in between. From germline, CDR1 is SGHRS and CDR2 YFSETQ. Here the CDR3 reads CASSSTGAQEKLFF. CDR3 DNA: TGCGCCAGCAGCTCGACAGGAGCCCAGGAAAAACTGTTTTTT.

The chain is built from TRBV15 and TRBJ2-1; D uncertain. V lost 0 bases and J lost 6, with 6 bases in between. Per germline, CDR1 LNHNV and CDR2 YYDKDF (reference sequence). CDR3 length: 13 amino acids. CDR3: CATSRELINEQFF. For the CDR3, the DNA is TGTGCCACCAGCAGAGAACTTATCAATGAGCAGTTCTTC.

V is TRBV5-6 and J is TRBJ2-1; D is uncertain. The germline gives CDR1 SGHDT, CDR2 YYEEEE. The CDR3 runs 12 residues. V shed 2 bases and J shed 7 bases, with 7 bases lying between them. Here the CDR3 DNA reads TGTGCCAGCAGCTTCGTCTTTAATGAGCAGTTCTTC. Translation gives CASSFVFNEQFF.

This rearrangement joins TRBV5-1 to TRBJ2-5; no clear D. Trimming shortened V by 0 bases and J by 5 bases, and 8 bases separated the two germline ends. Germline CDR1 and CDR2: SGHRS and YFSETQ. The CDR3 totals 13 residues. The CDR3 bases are TGCGCCAGCAGCTTGGTTCCCAGGGAGACCCAGTACTTC. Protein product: CASSLVPRETQYF.

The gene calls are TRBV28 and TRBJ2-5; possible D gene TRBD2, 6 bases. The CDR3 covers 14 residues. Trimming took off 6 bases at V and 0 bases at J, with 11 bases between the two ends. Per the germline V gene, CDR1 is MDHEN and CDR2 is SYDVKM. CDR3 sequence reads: CASSPRLDQETQYF. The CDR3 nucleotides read TGTGCCAGCAGCCCCAGACTAGACCAAGAGACCCAGTACTTC.

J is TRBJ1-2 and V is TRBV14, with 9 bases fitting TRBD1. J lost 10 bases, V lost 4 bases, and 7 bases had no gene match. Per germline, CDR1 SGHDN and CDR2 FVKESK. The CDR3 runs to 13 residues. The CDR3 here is CASSLGTGTVYTF. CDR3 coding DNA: TGTGCCAGCAGCCTCGGGACAGGGACCGTCTACACCTTC.

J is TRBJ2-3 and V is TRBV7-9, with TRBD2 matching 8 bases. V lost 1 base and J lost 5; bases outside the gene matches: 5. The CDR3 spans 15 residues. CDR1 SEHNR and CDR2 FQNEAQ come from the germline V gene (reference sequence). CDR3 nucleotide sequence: TGTGCCAGCAGCTTAGTGACGGGAGGGGGAGATACGCAGTATTTT. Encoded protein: CASSLVTGGGDTQYF.

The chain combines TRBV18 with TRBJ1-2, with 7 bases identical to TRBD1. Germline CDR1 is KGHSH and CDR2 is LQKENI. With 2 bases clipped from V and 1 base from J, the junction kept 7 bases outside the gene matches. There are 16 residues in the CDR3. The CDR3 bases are TGTGCCAGCTCACCAACAGGGGCCGGAGGTAACTATGGCTACACCTTC. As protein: CASSPTGAGGNYGYTF.

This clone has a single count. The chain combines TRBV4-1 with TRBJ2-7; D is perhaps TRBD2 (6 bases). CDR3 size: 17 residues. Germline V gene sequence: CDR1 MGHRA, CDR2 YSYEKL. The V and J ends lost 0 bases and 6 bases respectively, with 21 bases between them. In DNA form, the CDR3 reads TGCGCCAGCAGCCAAGATGAGGGTTGGGGGGTCCTAGCCGAGCAGTACTTC. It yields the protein CASSQDEGWGVLAEQYF.